These 26 T cell receptor beta chains originate from one sample sequenced in a study of shared clonotypes between healthy human individuals. The repertoire was sequenced with immunoSEQ multiplex PCR; TCRdb's copy has only in-frame clones and lacks some. The sample lists millions of clones, about 95% occurring once. CD8 cells regarded as naive lacked CD45RO, were positively chosen for CCR7, and omitted terminally differentiated effector memory CD45RA+ cells. The sample was naive CD8+ T cells sorted from blood. The receptors here all came from a young man in good health.

The chain uses TRBV30 and TRBJ1-5; perhaps TRBD1 as D (5 bases). V lost 1 base and J lost 3, with 10 bases in between. Germline V gene data show CDR1 as GTSNPN and CDR2 as SVGIG (reference sequence). The CDR3 covers 14 residues. The CDR3 loop is CAWSAETVNQPQHF. As DNA, the CDR3 is TGTGCCTGGAGTGCGGAGACAGTCAATCAGCCCCAGCATTTT.

This clone is a singleton in its sample. The CDR3 sequence is CASSVWGTSTDTQYF. The CDR3 nucleotides are TGTGCCAGCAGCGTTTGGGGGACCAGCACAGATACGCAGTATTTT. The rearrangement links TRBV9 to TRBJ2-3; D may be TRBD1 or TRBD2 (5 bases each). This CDR3 is built from 15 residues. CDR1 SGDLS and CDR2 YYNGEE come from the germline V gene. V lost 2 bases to trimming and J lost 0 bases, with 10 bases between them.

The chain joins TRBV7-9 to TRBJ1-2; the match to TRBD1 covers 9 bases. J was trimmed by 8 bases and V by 5 bases; bases with no gene match: 12. CDR1 is SEHNR and CDR2 is FQNEAQ in the germline V gene (reference sequence). The CDR3 loop spans 15 amino acids. The CDR3 DNA follows: TGTGCCAGCAGCAGTGGACAGGGGCCTTCGGACGGCTACACCTTC. Translation gives CASSSGQGPSDGYTF.

In regard to this clone: The same CDR3 can be traced to other DNA sequences in this sample. The chain uses TRBV6-5 and TRBJ2-1, with D possibly called TRBD1 or TRBD2 (5 bases each). The CDR3 is 12 amino acids. V dropped 3 bases and J dropped 7 bases, with 7 bases sitting between them. Germline-derived CDR1 and CDR2 are MNHEY and SVGAGI. The DNA for the CDR3 is TGTGCCAGCAGTTATGGGGGTAATGAGCAGTTCTTC. This gives the protein CASSYGGNEQFF.

The sample holds one count of this clone. The gene calls are TRBV9 and TRBJ1-1; D is undetermined. CDR1 and CDR2 from the germline V gene are SGDLS and YYNGEE. The germline V and J ends were trimmed by 5 bases and 4 bases, with 21 bases remaining between them. The length of the CDR3 is 16 residues. The CDR3 nucleotides are TGTGCCAGCAGGCCTGGGATCGGAGAACCGACCACTGAAGCTTTCTTT. Translated, it gives CASRPGIGEPTTEAFF.

This clone was seen a few times. Other nucleotide sequences in the sample specify the same CDR3. The chain recombines TRBV7-9 with TRBJ2-2; D remains unclear. This CDR3 comprises 12 residues. V was trimmed by 4 bases and J by 5 bases, leaving 5 bases between them. CDR1 is SEHNR, CDR2 FQNEAQ, per germline (reference sequence). The CDR3 DNA is TGTGCCAGCAGCTCCGGGACCGGGGAGCTGTTTTTT. This codes for CASSSGTGELFF.

This clone occurred a few times. The chain couples TRBV9 to TRBJ1-1; D gene ambiguous. In germline, CDR1 is SGDLS, CDR2 YYNGEE. The CDR3 is 13 amino acids. The ends were cut back, 1 base at V and 1 base at J, with 5 bases in the middle. Here the CDR3 DNA reads TGTGCCAGCAGCGTATGGGCGAACACTGAAGCTTTCTTT. The encoded protein is CASSVWANTEAFF.

The chain uses TRBV6-1 and TRBJ1-2; D is ambiguous. The V gene lost 2 bases and the J gene lost 6 bases, with 16 bases spanning the gap. CDR3 length: 15 amino acids. Germline V gives CDR1 MNHNS, CDR2 SASEGT. The CDR3 nucleotides are TGTGCCAGCAGTGAATACTGGACTCCTTTGGATGGCTACACCTTC. It is translated as CASSEYWTPLDGYTF.

In its sample, this clone was seen once. This chain joins TRBV28 and TRBJ2-7; D may be TRBD1 or TRBD2 (5 bases each). Deletions cut 5 bases from V and 7 bases from J, with 21 bases between. The CDR3 covers 15 residues. CDR1 MDHEN and CDR2 SYDVKM come from the germline V gene. The CDR3 DNA is TGTGCCAGCAGTGTGTACGCCGGGGCCCTGCGAGAGCAGTACTTC. Encoded protein: CASSVYAGALREQYF.

V usage is TRBV28 and J usage is TRBJ1-5; 7 nucleotides agree with TRBD1. This CDR3 is built from 15 residues. V dropped 2 bases and J dropped 4; count of bases not matched to a gene: 5. CDR1 is MDHEN and CDR2 is SYDVKM in the germline V gene. Here the CDR3 DNA reads TGTGCCAGCAGTTTAGAGACAGGGTTAAATCAGCCCCAGCATTTT. It yields the protein CASSLETGLNQPQHF.

The chain employs TRBV19 and TRBJ2-3; TRBD2 aligns across 9 bases. The trim removed 5 bases at V and 4 bases at J, leaving 13 bases unmatched. CDR1 LNHDA and CDR2 SQIVND come from the germline V gene (reference sequence). The CDR3 has 17 residues. CDR3 sequence: CASSSWVAGVESDTQYF. CDR3 nucleotide sequence: TGTGCCAGTAGTTCCTGGGTAGCGGGAGTAGAGTCAGATACGCAGTATTTT. Full variable domain (rest looked up from reference TRBV19 and TRBJ2-3): DGGITQSPKYLFRKEGQNVTLSCEQNLNHDAMYWYRQDPGQGLRLIYYSQIVNDFQKGDIAEGYSVSREKKESFPLTVTSAQKNPTAFYLCASSSWVAGVESDTQYFGPGTRLTVL.

V usage is TRBV6-5 and J usage is TRBJ2-3, with D uncertain. The V gene lost 0 bases and the J gene lost 5 bases, with 12 bases spanning the gap. Per germline, CDR1 MNHEY and CDR2 SVGAGI. The length of the CDR3 is 15 residues. CDR3 protein: CASSYSAIRGDTQYF. CDR3 DNA: TGTGCCAGCAGTTACTCGGCCATACGAGGAGATACGCAGTATTTT.

This clone has just one count. This sequence joins TRBV19 and TRBJ1-3, with D unclear. Trimming took 3 bases from V and 3 from J, leaving 9 bases between them. Germline assignment: CDR1 LNHDA and CDR2 SQIVND (reference sequence). This CDR3 comprises 14 residues. The CDR3 here is CASSILAGGNTIYF. CDR3 coding DNA: TGTGCCAGTAGTATCTTGGCGGGTGGAAACACCATATATTTT.

V is TRBV5-1 and J is TRBJ1-1, with a possible D match to TRBD1 (6 bases). V lost 4 bases and J lost 3, with 22 bases in between. The CDR3 is 17 residues long. Germline V gene lookup returns CDR1 SGHRS and CDR2 YFSETQ. CDR3 in DNA: TGCGCCAGCAGCACTCGACAGGTGCCGCCCTTGGACACTGAAGCTTTCTTT. Translated, it gives CASSTRQVPPLDTEAFF.

The CDR3 region is CASSQLLSYEQYF. CDR3 nucleotides: TGCGCCAGCAGCCAACTCCTATCCTACGAGCAGTACTTC. V is TRBV4-1 and J is TRBJ2-7, with D uncertain. CDR1 and CDR2 (germline): MGHRA, YSYEKL. The CDR3 consists of 13 residues. With 2 bases removed from V and 1 base from J, the gap between germline ends came to 6 bases.

J is TRBJ2-3 and V is TRBV7-6; tentatively, D is TRBD2 (6 bases). The V end lost 0 bases, the J end lost 4 bases, and 11 bases lay between the germline ends. In germline, CDR1 is SGHVS, CDR2 FNYEAQ. The CDR3 is made up of 15 amino acids. In nucleotides, the CDR3 is TGTGCCAGCAGCTTAGCGGGCGGGGATGCAGATACGCAGTATTTT. Its translation is CASSLAGGDADTQYF.

This clone was counted once. This chain joins TRBV4-2 and TRBJ2-7, with 8 bases aligning to TRBD1. This CDR3 spans 16 amino acids. Germline CDR1 and CDR2: LGHNA and YNFKEQ. After removal of 4 bases from V and 0 bases from J, the junction contained 8 bases not matched to a gene. The CDR3 DNA follows: TGTGCCAGCAGCCGCGAGTGGGACAGGAGCTCCTACGAGCAGTACTTC. Translated, it gives CASSREWDRSSYEQYF.

The table lists this clone with a count of one. The chain recombines TRBV7-8 with TRBJ2-7; D unresolved. Germline V lookup: CDR1 SGHVS, CDR2 FQNEAQ. V was shortened by 4 bases and J by 3 bases, with 7 bases between the two germline ends. This CDR3 is 12 amino acids long. CDR3 sequence: CASSSTVYEQYF. The DNA for the CDR3 is TGTGCCAGCAGCTCGACGGTCTACGAGCAGTACTTC. Complete variable domain (other parts from reference TRBV7-8 and TRBJ2-7): GAGVSQSPRYKVAKRGQDVALRCDPISGHVSLFWYQQALGQGPEFLTYFQNEAQLDKSGLPSDRFFAERPEGSVSTLKIQRTQQEDSAVYLCASSSTVYEQYFGPGTRLTVT.

This clone was counted once. The rearrangement uses TRBV5-4 and TRBJ1-1; D call uncertain. The V gene lost 0 bases and the J gene lost 2 bases, with 8 bases spanning the gap. CDR1 is SGHNT, CDR2 YYREEE, per germline (reference sequence). The CDR3 extends over 14 amino acids. CDR3 coding DNA: TGTGCCAGCAGCTTGGGCTGGGCCAACACTGAAGCTTTCTTT. Amino acid sequence: CASSLGWANTEAFF.

The J gene is TRBJ1-4, the V gene TRBV27; D unclear. The CDR3 has 13 amino acids. Per the germline V gene, CDR1 is MNHEY and CDR2 is SMNVEV (reference sequence). The V end lost 6 bases, the J end lost 8 bases, and 13 bases lay between the germline ends. The chain's CDR3 is CASRALPAEKLFF. The CDR3 region has the DNA TGTGCCAGCAGGGCCCTTCCAGCAGAAAAACTGTTTTTT.

The V and J genes are TRBV5-6 and TRBJ2-7; TRBD1 might be the D (6 bases). Trimming left V 5 bases short and J 2 bases short, with 11 bases between. Germline V gene lookup returns CDR1 SGHDT and CDR2 YYEEEE. The CDR3 extends over 13 amino acids. CDR3 in DNA: TGTGCCAGCAGTGGGACATCCACCTACGAGCAGTACTTC. As protein: CASSGTSTYEQYF. The full variable domain, completed using reference TRBV5-6 and TRBJ2-7, is DAGVTQSPTHLIKTRGQQVTLRCSPKSGHDTVSWYQQALGQGPQFIFQYYEEEERQRGNFPDRFSGHQFPNYSSELNVNALLLGDSALYLCASSGTSTYEQYFGPGTRLTVT.

V usage is TRBV11-2 and J usage is TRBJ2-3; possibly TRBD1 for D (5 bases). The CDR3 is 16 residues long. The V gene lost 5 bases and the J gene lost 2 bases, with 17 bases spanning the gap. Per the germline V gene, CDR1 is SGHAT and CDR2 is FQNNGV. CDR3 sequence: CASSELHWGSTDTQYF. CDR3 sequence (DNA): TGTGCCAGCAGCGAACTCCATTGGGGCTCCACAGATACGCAGTATTTT.

The chain joins TRBV29-1 to TRBJ2-3; D may be TRBD1 or TRBD2 (5 bases each). Germline CDR1 reads SQVTM; CDR2 reads ANQGSEA. With 7 bases removed from V and 2 bases from J, the gap between germline ends came to 16 bases. The CDR3 has 14 residues. The CDR3 nucleotides read TGCAGCGGGGGACGGATTCTTTCCACAGATACGCAGTATTTT. It is translated as CSGGRILSTDTQYF.

The chain uses TRBV7-9 and TRBJ1-2; 10 nucleotides align to TRBD1. Germline V gene data show CDR1 as SEHNR and CDR2 as FQNEAQ (reference sequence). The J segment lost 4 bases and the V segment lost 2 bases, leaving 4 bases of the junction unmatched. The CDR3 loop spans 15 amino acids. CDR3 loop: CASSLLTGGVYGYTF. CDR3 sequence (DNA): TGTGCCAGCAGCTTATTGACAGGGGGCGTCTATGGCTACACCTTC.

The chain carries TRBV6-1 and TRBJ2-7; tentative D call: TRBD1 (5 bases). The V and J ends lost 6 bases and 6 bases respectively, with 15 bases between them. Looked up from germline, CDR1 is MNHNS and CDR2 is SASEGT. This CDR3 region has 13 residues. The CDR3 coding sequence is TGTGCCAGCAGCCGAACAGGTATAAGCGAGCAGTACTTC. It encodes CASSRTGISEQYF.

The rearrangement links TRBV7-9 to TRBJ2-5; the D gene is possibly TRBD2 (6 bases). Germline values: CDR1 SEHNR, CDR2 FQNEAQ (reference sequence). The CDR3 runs 15 residues. V was shortened by 2 bases and J by 1 base, with 11 bases between the two germline ends. CDR3 sequence reads: CASSLWYGGQETQYF. The CDR3 DNA reads TGTGCCAGCAGCTTATGGTACGGGGGCCAAGAGACCCAGTACTTC.